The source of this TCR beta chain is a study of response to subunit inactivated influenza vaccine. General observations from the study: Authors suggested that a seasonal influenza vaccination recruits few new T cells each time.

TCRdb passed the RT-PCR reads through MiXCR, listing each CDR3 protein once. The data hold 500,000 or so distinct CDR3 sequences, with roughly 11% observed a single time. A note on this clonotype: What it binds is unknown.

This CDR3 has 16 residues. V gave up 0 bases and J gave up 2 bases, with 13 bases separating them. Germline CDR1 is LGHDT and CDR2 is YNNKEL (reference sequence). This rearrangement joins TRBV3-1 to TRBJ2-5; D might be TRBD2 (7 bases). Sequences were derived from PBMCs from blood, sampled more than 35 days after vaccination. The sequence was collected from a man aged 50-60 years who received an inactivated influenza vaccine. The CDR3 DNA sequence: TGTGCCAGCAGCCAAGATCCGGGGGGCGTTCAAGAGACCCAGTACTTC. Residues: CASSQDPGGVQETQYF.